The 23 T cell receptor beta chains below all came from one sample that was sequenced in a study of Ad26.COV2.S vaccination and SARS-CoV-2 variants. The treatment: around 19 received Ad26.COV2.S at low or high dose, single or two shots; a few received placebo; per-sample allocation not given. Collection of the samples took place on day 63 after the first injection of vaccine or placebo. Sequencing was performed with immunoSEQ multiplex PCR; in TCRdb, only in-frame clones are kept and a portion is missing. The sample holds some 520,000 clones, around 90% seen once. The material was peripheral blood, obtained in a trial of Ad26.COV2.S vaccine versus placebo. The source is a person between 18 and 65 years old who received the Ad26.COV2.S COVID-19 vaccine or a placebo.

J is TRBJ2-5 and V is TRBV3-1 (or the pseudogene TRBV3-2); tentatively, D is TRBD1 or TRBD2 (8 bases each). This CDR3 region has 15 residues. Germline loops: CDR1 LGHDT, CDR2 YNNKEL (reference sequence). The V gene lost 4 bases and the J gene lost 5 bases, with 17 bases spanning the gap. The CDR3 is CASSLGQGGRETQYF. In DNA, the CDR3 is TGTGCCAGCAGCCTTGGACAGGGCGGGAGGGAGACCCAGTACTTC.

This chain joins TRBV7-9 and TRBJ2-1, with 7 nucleotides matching TRBD1. Per germline, CDR1 SEHNR and CDR2 FQNEAQ (reference sequence). This CDR3 is built from 15 residues. With 5 bases clipped from V and 2 bases from J, the junction kept 6 bases outside the gene matches. CDR3 sequence: CASSTGTVTYNEQFF. The CDR3 DNA sequence: TGTGCCAGCAGCACCGGGACAGTAACCTACAATGAGCAGTTCTTC.

The chain couples TRBV6-6 to TRBJ1-5, with D unresolved. From germline, CDR1 is MNHNY and CDR2 SVGAGI (reference sequence). Trimming took 2 bases from V and 7 from J, leaving 18 bases between them. This CDR3 has 16 residues. This CDR3 is CASSYGRGPGFQPQHF. The CDR3 DNA reads TGTGCCAGCAGTTACGGGCGAGGGCCCGGTTTCCAGCCCCAGCATTTT.

This clone was seen a handful of times. The chain recombines TRBV10-3 with TRBJ1-5; maybe TRBD1 (6 bases). V gave up 8 bases and J gave up 3 bases, with 8 bases separating them. The germline gives CDR1 ENHRY, CDR2 SYGVKD. The CDR3 has 12 residues. The CDR3 bases are TGTGCCATCGGGGGGCCCAATCAGCCCCAGCATTTT. It is translated as CAIGGPNQPQHF.

The rearrangement uses TRBV7-2 and TRBJ2-5; the match to TRBD1 covers 8 bases. Germline loops: CDR1 SGHTA, CDR2 FQGNSA. The CDR3 contains 13 residues. V was pared by 5 bases and J by 5 bases, with 4 bases of the junction left unmatched. CDR3: CASSRDRRETQYF. In DNA form, the CDR3 reads TGTGCCAGCAGCCGGGACAGGCGCGAGACCCAGTACTTC. Full variable domain (remainder filled in from reference TRBV7-2 and TRBJ2-5): GAGVSQSPSNKVTEKGKDVELRCDPISGHTALYWYRQSLGQGLEFLIYFQGNSAPDKSGLPSDRFSAERTGGSVSTLTIQRTQQEDSAVYLCASSRDRRETQYFGPGTRLLVL.

The chain recombines TRBV6-1 with TRBJ1-5, with D uncertain. Trimming stripped 0 bases from V and 3 bases from J, with 12 bases between. The CDR3 covers 16 residues. Germline V gene data show CDR1 as MNHNS and CDR2 as SASEGT. The CDR3 nucleotides are TGTGCCAGCAGTGAAGCCCTAGGAGGTTACAATCAGCCCCAGCATTTT. This gives the protein CASSEALGGYNQPQHF.

The chain joins TRBV19 to TRBJ2-6; D uncertain. The CDR3 is 16 residues long. CDR1 and CDR2 (germline): LNHDA, SQIVND (reference sequence). V was trimmed by 2 bases and J by 4 bases, leaving 12 bases between them. CDR3 sequence reads: CASSINEGSGANVLTF. The CDR3 bases are TGTGCCAGTAGTATAAATGAAGGATCCGGGGCCAACGTCCTGACTTTC.

This rearrangement joins TRBV27 to TRBJ2-3; 9 bases align to TRBD2. Germline V gives CDR1 MNHEY, CDR2 SMNVEV (reference sequence). The CDR3 covers 13 residues. V shed 5 bases and J 6 bases; nucleotides not matched to a gene: 3. The CDR3 here is CASSLAGYDTQYF. The CDR3 DNA reads as TGTGCCAGCAGTCTAGCGGGATACGATACGCAGTATTTT.

CDR3 sequence reads: CASSWSQGTEAFF. For the CDR3, the DNA is TGTGCCAGCAGCTGGAGTCAAGGGACTGAAGCTTTCTTT. The chain couples TRBV5-4 to TRBJ1-1; no clear D gene. Between the trimmed V and J ends, which lost 3 bases and 5 bases, there was a span of 11 bases. This CDR3 comprises 13 residues. Germline assignment: CDR1 SGHNT and CDR2 YYREEE (reference sequence).

The chain has TRBV29-1 and TRBJ2-1; D is ambiguous. There are 14 residues in the CDR3. V lost 4 bases to trimming and J lost 2 bases, with 12 bases between them. Germline values: CDR1 SQVTM, CDR2 ANQGSEA. CDR3 nucleotides: TGCAGCGTTGGTCGGTCAACACCCTACAATGAGCAGTTCTTC. This gives the protein CSVGRSTPYNEQFF.

The chain joins TRBV6-5 to TRBJ1-1; 10 bases align to TRBD1. J lost 4 bases, V lost 0 bases, and 5 bases had no gene match. The CDR3 length is 16 residues. Germline V gives CDR1 MNHEY, CDR2 SVGAGI. The CDR3 sequence is CASSYSTGTGATEAFF. As DNA, the CDR3 is TGTGCCAGCAGTTACTCGACGGGGACAGGGGCCACTGAAGCTTTCTTT.

This clone appeared once. The J gene is TRBJ1-5, the V gene TRBV5-1; D is undetermined. Germline CDR1 and CDR2: SGHRS and YFSETQ. The CDR3 spans 13 residues. Trimming took off 0 bases at V and 7 bases at J, with 8 bases between the two ends. This CDR3 is CASSLAPHQPQHF. DNA for the CDR3: TGCGCCAGCAGCTTGGCCCCACACCAGCCCCAGCATTTT.

J is TRBJ1-2 and V is TRBV28; maybe TRBD1 (5 bases). The germline CDR1 and CDR2 sequences are MDHEN and SYDVKM. Deletions cut 6 bases from V and 6 bases from J, with 8 bases between. This CDR3 is 11 amino acids long. CDR3 region: CASSVTDGYTF. The DNA of the CDR3 is TGTGCCAGCAGCGTGACAGATGGCTACACCTTC.

This clone occurred a few times. This rearrangement joins TRBV4-1 to TRBJ1-1, with TRBD1 matching 8 bases. The CDR3 consists of 16 residues. V lost 2 bases, J lost 6 bases, and 11 bases stayed unmatched. The germline CDR1 and CDR2 sequences are MGHRA and YSYEKL. The CDR3 DNA sequence: TGCGCCAGCAGCCAATGGGGGTTGACAGGGGTCGCTGAAGCTTTCTTT. Amino acids: CASSQWGLTGVAEAFF.

This chain connects TRBV5-8 to TRBJ2-5, with 10 bases identical to TRBD1. J was trimmed by 5 bases and V by 8 bases; bases with no gene match: 3. The CDR3 covers 12 residues. CDR1 is SGHTS, CDR2 YDEGEE, per germline. The CDR3 DNA is TGTGCCAGTGGGACAGGGGTTGAGACCCAGTACTTC. It codes for CASGTGVETQYF. The full variable domain, completed using reference TRBV5-8 and TRBJ2-5, is EAGVTQSPTHLIKTRGQQATLRCSPISGHTSVYWYQQALGLGLQFLLWYDEGEERNRGNFPPRFSGRQFPNYSSELNVNALELEDSALYLCASGTGVETQYFGPGTRLLVL.

This clone was counted a single time. The genes are TRBV19 and TRBJ2-5, with 7 bases matching TRBD2. This CDR3 is 12 amino acids long. Trimming at V came to 7 bases and at J to 4 bases, leaving 3 bases not matched to a gene. The germline V gene encodes CDR1 LNHDA and CDR2 SQIVND (reference sequence). The CDR3 spells CASMGGSETQYF. The CDR3 nucleotides are TGTGCCAGTATGGGGGGGTCAGAGACCCAGTACTTC.

This clone is a singleton in its sample. The V gene is TRBV28, the J gene TRBJ1-4; D is undetermined. This CDR3 is 14 amino acids long. The V end lost 3 bases, the J end lost 1 base, and 6 bases lay between the germline ends. CDR1 is MDHEN and CDR2 is SYDVKM in the germline V gene. The chain's CDR3 is CASSFPKTNEKLFF. The CDR3 DNA sequence: TGTGCCAGCAGTTTCCCAAAAACTAATGAAAAACTGTTTTTT.

This chain joins TRBV5-1 and TRBJ1-3, with D perhaps TRBD1 (6 bases). The CDR3 is 21 residues long. Germline values: CDR1 SGHRS, CDR2 YFSETQ. V was shortened by 2 bases and J by 0 bases, with 27 bases between the two germline ends. As DNA, the CDR3 is TGCGCCAGCAGCTTAGTCGGAGGTGGGGGCGGCAGTTCATTCTCTGGAAACACCATATATTTT. The encoded protein is CASSLVGGGGGSSFSGNTIYF.

The chain couples TRBV6-5 to TRBJ1-5, with D perhaps matching TRBD1 (6 bases). This CDR3 spans 14 amino acids. Germline CDR1 reads MNHEY; CDR2 reads SVGAGI. V lost 5 bases and J lost 5, with 13 bases in between. The CDR3 loop is CASSIGQNYQPQHF. CDR3 in DNA: TGTGCCAGCAGTATCGGACAGAATTATCAGCCCCAGCATTTT.

The gene calls are TRBV9 and TRBJ2-1; 11 nucleotides match TRBD2. The CDR3 totals 15 residues. The J segment lost 7 bases and the V segment lost 0 bases, leaving 3 bases of the junction unmatched. Germline CDR1 reads SGDLS; CDR2 reads YYNGEE. The CDR3 sequence: CASSVEPSGRNEQFF. CDR3 in DNA: TGTGCCAGCAGCGTAGAGCCTAGCGGGAGGAATGAGCAGTTCTTC.

The V and J genes are TRBV6-5 and TRBJ1-1; TRBD1 might be the D (5 bases). V shed 8 bases and J shed 4 bases, with 11 bases lying between them. This CDR3 has 12 amino acids. Germline V gives CDR1 MNHEY, CDR2 SVGAGI. CDR3 bases: TGTGCCAGCGTGGGGGGATCCACTGAAGCTTTCTTT. Residues: CASVGGSTEAFF.

This chain uses TRBV7-6 with TRBJ2-5; no definite D call. The CDR3 loop spans 20 amino acids. Germline V CDR1 and CDR2: SGHVS, FNYEAQ. V dropped 5 bases and J dropped 2 bases, with 30 bases sitting between them. CDR3 sequence: CASSPRSHPLGTPLQETQYF. For the CDR3, the DNA is TGTGCCAGCAGCCCACGATCCCACCCCCTGGGAACCCCCCTACAAGAGACCCAGTACTTC.

The chain carries TRBV27 and TRBJ2-1, with D perhaps TRBD2 (6 bases). V lost 8 bases and J 1 base, leaving 21 bases between the germline ends. Germline CDR1 is MNHEY and CDR2 is SMNVEV (reference sequence). This CDR3 has 17 residues. CDR3 coding DNA: TGTGCCAGCGGGCGGGCGACTAGTTTCGGATCCTACAATGAGCAGTTCTTC. This encodes CASGRATSFGSYNEQFF.